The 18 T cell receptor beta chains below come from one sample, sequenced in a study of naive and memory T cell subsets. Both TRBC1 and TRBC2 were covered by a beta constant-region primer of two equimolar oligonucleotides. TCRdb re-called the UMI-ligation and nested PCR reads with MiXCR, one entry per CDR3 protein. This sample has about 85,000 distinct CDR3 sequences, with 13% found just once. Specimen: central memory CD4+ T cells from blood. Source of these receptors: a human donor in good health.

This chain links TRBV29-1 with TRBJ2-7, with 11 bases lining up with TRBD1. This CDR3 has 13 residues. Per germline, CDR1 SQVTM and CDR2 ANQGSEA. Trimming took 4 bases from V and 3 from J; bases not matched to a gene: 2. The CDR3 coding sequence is TGCAGCGTTGCCGGGACAGGGGGCTACGAGCAGTACTTC. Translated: CSVAGTGGYEQYF.

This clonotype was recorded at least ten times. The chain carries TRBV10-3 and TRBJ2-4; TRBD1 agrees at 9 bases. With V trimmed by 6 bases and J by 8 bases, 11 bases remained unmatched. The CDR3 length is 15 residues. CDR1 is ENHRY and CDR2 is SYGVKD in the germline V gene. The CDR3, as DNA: TGTGCCATCAGCCCGGGACAGGGTGGTCGAGACATTCAGTACTTC. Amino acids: CAISPGQGGRDIQYF.

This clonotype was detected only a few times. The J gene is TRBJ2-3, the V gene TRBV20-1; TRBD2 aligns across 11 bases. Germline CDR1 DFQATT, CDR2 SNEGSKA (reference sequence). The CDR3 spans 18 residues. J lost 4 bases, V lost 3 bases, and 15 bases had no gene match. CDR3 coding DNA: TGCAGTGCTAGCCCGGACGGTATAGCGGGAGGGTTCGCAGATACGCAGTATTTT. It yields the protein CSASPDGIAGGFADTQYF.

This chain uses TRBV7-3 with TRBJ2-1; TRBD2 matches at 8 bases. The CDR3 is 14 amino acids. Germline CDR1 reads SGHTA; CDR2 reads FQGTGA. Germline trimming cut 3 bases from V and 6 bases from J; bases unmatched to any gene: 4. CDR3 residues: CASSFTGTSNEQFF. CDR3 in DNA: TGTGCCAGCAGCTTCACCGGGACTAGCAATGAGCAGTTCTTC.

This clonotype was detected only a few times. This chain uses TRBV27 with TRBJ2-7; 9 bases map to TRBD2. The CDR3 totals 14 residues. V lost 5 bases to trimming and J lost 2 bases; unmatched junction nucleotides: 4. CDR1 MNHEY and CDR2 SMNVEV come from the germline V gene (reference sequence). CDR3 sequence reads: CASSVTSGAYEQYF. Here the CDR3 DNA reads TGTGCCAGCAGTGTGACTAGCGGAGCCTACGAGCAGTACTTC.

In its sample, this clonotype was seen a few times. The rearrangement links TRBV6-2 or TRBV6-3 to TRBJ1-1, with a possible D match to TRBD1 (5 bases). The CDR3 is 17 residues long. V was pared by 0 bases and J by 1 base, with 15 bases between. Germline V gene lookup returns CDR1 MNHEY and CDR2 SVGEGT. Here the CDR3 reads CASSYSTGTQRNTEAFF. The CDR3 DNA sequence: TGTGCCAGCAGTTACTCCACCGGGACTCAGAGGAACACTGAAGCTTTCTTT.

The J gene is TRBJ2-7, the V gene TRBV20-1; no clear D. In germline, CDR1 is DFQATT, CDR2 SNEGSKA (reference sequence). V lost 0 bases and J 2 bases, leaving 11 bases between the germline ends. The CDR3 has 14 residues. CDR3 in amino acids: CSARDPRYPYEQYF. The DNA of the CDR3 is TGCAGTGCTAGAGATCCCAGGTATCCCTACGAGCAGTACTTC.

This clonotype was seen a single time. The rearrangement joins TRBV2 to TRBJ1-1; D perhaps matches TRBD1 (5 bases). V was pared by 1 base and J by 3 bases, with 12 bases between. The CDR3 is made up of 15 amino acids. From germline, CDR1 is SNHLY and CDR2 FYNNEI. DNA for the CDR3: TGTGCCAGCAGTGAAGGGGGGACTGCCGACACTGAAGCTTTCTTT. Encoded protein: CASSEGGTADTEAFF.

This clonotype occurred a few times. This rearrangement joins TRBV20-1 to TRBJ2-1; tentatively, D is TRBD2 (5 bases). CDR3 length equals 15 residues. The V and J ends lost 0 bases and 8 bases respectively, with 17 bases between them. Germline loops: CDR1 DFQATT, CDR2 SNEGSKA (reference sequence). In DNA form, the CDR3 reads TGCAGTGCTAGAGATGGAGGTAGCGTGTCCGATGAGCAGTTCTTC. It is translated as CSARDGGSVSDEQFF.

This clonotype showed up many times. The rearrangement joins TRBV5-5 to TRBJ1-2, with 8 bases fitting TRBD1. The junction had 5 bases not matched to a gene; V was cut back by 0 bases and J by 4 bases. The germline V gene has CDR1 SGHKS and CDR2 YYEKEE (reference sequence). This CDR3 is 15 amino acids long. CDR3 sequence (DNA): TGTGCCAGCAGCTTGGGACCGACAGGGGCCTATGGCTACACCTTC. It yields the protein CASSLGPTGAYGYTF.

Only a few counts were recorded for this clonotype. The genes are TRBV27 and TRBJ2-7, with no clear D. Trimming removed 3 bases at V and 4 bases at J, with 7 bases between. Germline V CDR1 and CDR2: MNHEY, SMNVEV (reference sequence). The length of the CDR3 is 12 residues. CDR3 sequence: CASSLEGYEQYF. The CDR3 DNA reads TGTGCCAGCAGTTTGGAAGGGTACGAGCAGTACTTC.

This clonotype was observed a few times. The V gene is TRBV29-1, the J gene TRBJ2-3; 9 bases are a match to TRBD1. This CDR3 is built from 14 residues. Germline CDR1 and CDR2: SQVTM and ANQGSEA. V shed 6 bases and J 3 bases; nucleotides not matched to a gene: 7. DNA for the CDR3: TGCAGCGTCGAGACAGGGGGTCGGACAGATACGCAGTATTTT. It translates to CSVETGGRTDTQYF.

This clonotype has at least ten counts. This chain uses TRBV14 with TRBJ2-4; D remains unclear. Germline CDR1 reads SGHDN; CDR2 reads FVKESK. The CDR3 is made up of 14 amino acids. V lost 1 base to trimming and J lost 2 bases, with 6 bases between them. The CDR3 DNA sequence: TGTGCCAGCAGCCAAGCAGGAACCAAAAACATTCAGTACTTC. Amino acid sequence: CASSQAGTKNIQYF.

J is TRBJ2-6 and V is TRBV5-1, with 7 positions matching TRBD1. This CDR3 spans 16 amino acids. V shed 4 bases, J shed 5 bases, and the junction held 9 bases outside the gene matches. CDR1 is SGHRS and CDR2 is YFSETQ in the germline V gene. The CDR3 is CASSLSGGPRANVLTF. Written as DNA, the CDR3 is TGCGCCAGCAGCCTTTCAGGGGGACCCAGGGCCAACGTCCTGACTTTC.

The CDR3 DNA follows: TGTGCCAGCAGTTACACTACAGGGAGCCACGAGCAGTACTTC. Its translation is CASSYTTGSHEQYF. The chain joins TRBV6-5 to TRBJ2-7, with a weak D call TRBD1 (6 bases). The CDR3 has 14 amino acids. V lost 2 bases to trimming and J lost 5 bases, with 13 bases between them. The germline gives CDR1 MNHEY, CDR2 SVGAGI.

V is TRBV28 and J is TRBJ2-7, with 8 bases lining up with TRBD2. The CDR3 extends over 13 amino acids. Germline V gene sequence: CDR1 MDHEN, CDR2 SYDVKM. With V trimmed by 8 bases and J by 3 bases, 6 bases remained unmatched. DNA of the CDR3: TGTGCCAGCGGGAGCGGGAGTTTCTACGAGCAGTACTTC. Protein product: CASGSGSFYEQYF. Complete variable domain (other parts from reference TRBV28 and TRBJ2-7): DVKVTQSSRYLVKRTGEKVFLECVQDMDHENMFWYRQDPGLGLRLIYFSYDVKMKEKGDIPEGYSVSREKKERFSLILESASTNQTSMYLCASGSGSFYEQYFGPGTRLTVT.

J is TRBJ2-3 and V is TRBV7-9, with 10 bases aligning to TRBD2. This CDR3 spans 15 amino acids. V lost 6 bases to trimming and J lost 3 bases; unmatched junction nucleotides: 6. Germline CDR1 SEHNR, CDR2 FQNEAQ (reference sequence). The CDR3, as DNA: TGTGCCAGCAGACAAGAACTAGCGGGGACAGATACGCAGTATTTT. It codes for CASRQELAGTDTQYF.

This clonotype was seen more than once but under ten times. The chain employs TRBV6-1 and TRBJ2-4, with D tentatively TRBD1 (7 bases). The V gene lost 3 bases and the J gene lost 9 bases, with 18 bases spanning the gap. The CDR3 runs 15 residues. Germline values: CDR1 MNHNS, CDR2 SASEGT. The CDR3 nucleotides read TGTGCCAGCAGTGAGGGGGGACAGCGTCGGGGCATTCAGTACTTC. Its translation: CASSEGGQRRGIQYF.